The T cell receptor (beta chain) described here comes from a study of blood T cells in healthy people across ages (dated by TCRdb to about 2015). About the full investigation: In model experiments, template switching captured about one uniquely barcoded TCR beta cDNA molecule for every two T cells. Using deep sequencing normalized with unique cDNA molecular identifiers, the study measured how TCR beta repertoire diversity changes with age. The donors were split into four age groups: young (average about 16 years), middle-aged (more than 35), aged (more than 60) and long-lived (approximately 80). To avoid experimental bias, donors of different ages were distributed randomly across sequencing lanes. Two additional independent replicas of 1 million unique cDNA reads from the same blood draw were analyzed for two donors (one aged 18 to 30 and one aged 80 or older).

The roughly 39 donors, aged 6 to 90 years, were systemically healthy Caucasian individuals from Russia. Each donor gave roughly 11 milliliters of peripheral blood, drawn into EDTA-treated Vacutainer tubes. Ficoll-Paque density-gradient centrifugation was used to isolate PBMCs, with at least 7 million per sample. Total RNA, at least 6 micrograms per sample, was extracted from PBMCs with Trizol reagent. The percentages of naive CD45RAhigh/CD27high T cells were determined by flow cytometry on a PBMC aliquot from every donor. Reading from cysteine to phenylalanine, the CDR3 counts 16 amino acids. The entry retains the CDR3 DNA only, 48 bases that are in frame from base 1. CDR1 SGHRS and CDR2 YFSETQ were looked up in the germline V gene. In the case of this clonotype: Its antigen remains unidentified. At one of its ends the junction is not consistent with the germline gene, which may arise from a read error.

Libraries were made using 5' RACE. The sequencer listed for this sample is Illumina HiSeq 2500. A second PCR of 7 to 11 cycles was run with a J-beta primer mix and a sample-barcoded 5' primer. Each TCR beta cDNA molecule received a unique molecular identifier from a template-switch 5' adaptor carrying 12 random nucleotides. At least 2.5 million CDR3-containing paired-end reads were obtained from each sample. All of the RNA was converted into first-strand cDNA using the Mint cDNA synthesis kit, with a TRBC-specific oligonucleotide serving as the primer. Following uracil-DNA glycosylase treatment, all cDNA underwent a first 18-cycle PCR with the universal primers M1SS and BC2_uni_R. The authors processed their data as follows. Normalization of each sample was performed by random selection of 1 million high-quality reads, each carrying a distinct molecular identifier. Instead of being binned into consensus sequences, reads with shared molecular identifiers were discarded. MiTCR, set to a Q25 quality threshold and the strictest error-elimination algorithm, was used for CDR3 identification, clonotype clustering and error correction. A nonparametric unseen species model with Euler transformation was used to estimate lower-bound total TCR beta diversity. The raw public data were reprocessed by TCRdb itself: fastp quality trimming at Q25, MiXCR clonotype calling, in-frame beta chains only. For every CDR3 protein sequence, its rows merge into one entry that carries the most common genes and DNA. TCRdb, not the authors, supplied the V and J calls. The sample data list 1.2 million to 1.5 million distinct CDR3 sequences, and around 42% of these were observed just once. The ten largest clones take up under 8% of the sample.

General study outcomes and caveats: The long-lived group showed more naive CD4+ T cells, fewer expanded clones and increased TCR diversity than the aged group, suggesting age selection. Since profiling was done on bulk unsorted PBMCs, naive and antigen-experienced compartments could not be conclusively compared. As age increased, observed TCR beta diversity per million T cells dropped in a roughly linear way, and a significant reduction was already evident by age 40. Observed TCR beta diversity correlated strongly with the percentage of naive T cells measured by flow cytometry. Because donor CMV infection status was unknown, age-related changes in expanded clonotypes were potentially confounded. Estimates of total diversity based on one million sequenced T cells were considered lower bounds and underestimates.

Sequencing was performed on blood. The chain is assembled from TRBV5-1 and TRBJ2-4; the D gene cannot be resolved reliably. This TCR came from a woman aged 18-29 years in good health. The nucleotides read TGTGCCAGCACCCCCTCGGACCTCTCCTCCAAAAACATTCAGTACTTC. Its product reads: CASTPSDLSSKNIQYF. Extended through the reference TRBV5-1 and TRBJ2-4 proteins, this CDR3 yields the full variable domain: KAGVTQTPRYLIKTRGQQVTLSCSPISGHRSVSWYQQTPGQGLQFLFEYFSETQRNKGNFPGRFSGRQFSNSRSEMNVSTLELGDSALYLCASTPSDLSSKNIQYFGAGTRLSVL.